These 22 T cell receptor beta chains came from one sample sequenced in a study of control samples from healthy donors and cancer patients. Using immunoSEQ multiplex PCR, the repertoire was profiled, and TCRdb retains in-frame clones only, with some absent. The profile shows more than 100,000 clones, about nine tenths of them singletons. What was sequenced was blood. The source is a man aged 35 to 55 in good health.

This chain links TRBV7-9 with TRBJ2-5; D might be TRBD1 or TRBD2, each matching 5 bases. V shed 5 bases and J shed 3 bases, with 16 bases lying between them. In germline, CDR1 is SEHNR, CDR2 FQNEAQ (reference sequence). This CDR3 has 15 amino acids. The CDR3 DNA sequence: TGTGCCAGCAGCCGTTGGACTCTGGGGGAAGAGACCCAGTACTTC. Amino acids: CASSRWTLGEETQYF.

The gene calls are TRBV10-3 and TRBJ1-2; TRBD1 matches at 9 bases. The germline V gene encodes CDR1 ENHRY and CDR2 SYGVKD. The V and J ends lost 2 bases and 7 bases, in that order; junction bases with no gene match: 5. This CDR3 has 14 residues. The CDR3 sequence: CAISEVQGASGYTF. The CDR3 region has the DNA TGTGCCATCAGTGAGGTACAGGGGGCCTCTGGCTACACCTTC.

The rearrangement links TRBV15 to TRBJ2-3, with TRBD1 matching over 8 bases. CDR3 length equals 15 residues. V trimming: 5 bases; J trimming: 3 bases; junction bases outside the gene matches: 7. CDR1 is LNHNV, CDR2 YYDKDF, per germline (reference sequence). The CDR3 bases are TGTGCCACCAGCGTCCGGGACAGGCTGACAGATACGCAGTATTTT. Translation: CATSVRDRLTDTQYF. Filled out from reference TRBV15 and TRBJ2-3, the complete variable domain reads DAMVIQNPRYQVTQFGKPVTLSCSQTLNHNVMYWYQQKSSQAPKLLFHYYDKDFNNEADTPDNFQSRRPNTSFCFLDIRSPGLGDTAMYLCATSVRDRLTDTQYFGPGTRLTVL.

V gene TRBV14 combines with J gene TRBJ2-5; 8 nucleotides align to TRBD2. In germline, CDR1 is SGHDN, CDR2 FVKESK. Losses at the gene ends were 6 bases for V and 1 base for J; bases not matched to a gene: 4. The CDR3 totals 14 residues. The CDR3 DNA reads as TGTGCCAGCAGACCAAGCGGGGGCCAAGAGACCCAGTACTTC. It yields the protein CASRPSGGQETQYF.

V gene TRBV3-1 (or the pseudogene TRBV3-2) combines with J gene TRBJ1-3; perhaps TRBD1 as D (5 bases). CDR3 length: 16 amino acids. Germline CDR1 reads LGHDT; CDR2 reads YNNKEL (reference sequence). V lost 6 bases and J 4 bases, leaving 19 bases between the germline ends. The CDR3 spells CASSHTPGTLGNTIYF. The CDR3 DNA follows: TGTGCCAGCAGTCACACCCCCGGGACGCTAGGAAACACCATATATTTT.

This clone turned up a few times. The J gene is TRBJ2-3, the V gene TRBV3-1 (or the pseudogene TRBV3-2), with TRBD1 matching 8 bases. Germline CDR1 is LGHDT and CDR2 is YNNKEL (reference sequence). This CDR3 spans 15 amino acids. V shed 1 base and J 6 bases; nucleotides not matched to a gene: 6. CDR3 sequence (DNA): TGTGCCAGCAGCCAAGCAGGACAGGGAGGTGATACGCAGTATTTT. It translates to CASSQAGQGGDTQYF.

V and J are TRBV21-1 and TRBJ2-7; the tabulated D call, TRBD2, remains unverified against the DNA. TRBV21-1 counts as a pseudogene. The CDR3 spans 13 residues. This CDR3 is CASSKVGSLEQYF. CDR3 DNA: TGTGCCAGCAGCAAAGTCGGTAGCCTCGAGCAGTACTTC.

The rearrangement joins TRBV5-1 to TRBJ1-2; 11 bases fit TRBD1. With V trimmed by 4 bases and J by 4 bases, 9 bases remained unmatched. Germline V lookup: CDR1 SGHRS, CDR2 YFSETQ. There are 16 residues in the CDR3. The CDR3 DNA is TGCGCCAGCAGCCCAGAGGGACAGGGGGACGTCTATGGCTACACCTTC. Translated, it gives CASSPEGQGDVYGYTF.

The chain couples TRBV30 to TRBJ1-3; D is ambiguous. Germline V gene data show CDR1 as GTSNPN and CDR2 as SVGIG (reference sequence). V lost 0 bases and J 3 bases, leaving 9 bases between the germline ends. The CDR3 is 14 amino acids. CDR3 loop: CAWSVGLGGNTIYF. The DNA of the CDR3 is TGTGCCTGGAGTGTAGGGTTGGGTGGAAACACCATATATTTT.

The rearrangement links TRBV6-5 to TRBJ1-2, with D possibly being TRBD1 (6 bases). The ends were cut back, 8 bases at V and 4 bases at J, with 8 bases in the middle. The V gene's germline CDR1 is MNHEY and CDR2 SVGAGI. The CDR3 is made up of 11 amino acids. The DNA for the CDR3 is TGTGCCAGCCGGACAGCCTATGGCTACACCTTC. Translated: CASRTAYGYTF.

The genes are TRBV5-8 and TRBJ1-4, with D unresolved. Germline CDR1 reads SGHTS; CDR2 reads YDEGEE. Trimming removed 3 bases from V and 4 bases from J, with 13 bases in between. This CDR3 has 15 residues. CDR3 coding DNA: TGTGCCAGCAGCTCCTCGACGGGCTTTAATGAAAAACTGTTTTTT. Its protein is CASSSSTGFNEKLFF. The whole variable domain, filled in from reference TRBV5-8 and TRBJ1-4, reads EAGVTQSPTHLIKTRGQQATLRCSPISGHTSVYWYQQALGLGLQFLLWYDEGEERNRGNFPPRFSGRQFPNYSSELNVNALELEDSALYLCASSSSTGFNEKLFFGSGTQLSVL.

This chain connects TRBV10-3 to TRBJ2-3; 11 bases are a match to TRBD2. The trim removed 2 bases at V and 0 bases at J, leaving 4 bases unmatched. Germline CDR1 and CDR2: ENHRY and SYGVKD. This CDR3 spans 17 amino acids. CDR3 loop: CAISEGTSGTSTDTQYF. CDR3 nucleotides: TGTGCCATCAGTGAGGGGACTAGCGGCACTAGCACAGATACGCAGTATTTT.

This sequence joins TRBV2 and TRBJ2-2; tentative D call: TRBD2 (6 bases). This CDR3 contains 14 residues. V lost 1 base and J 8 bases, leaving 11 bases between the germline ends. CDR1 is SNHLY and CDR2 is FYNNEI in the germline V gene. The CDR3: CASSEGAGPGELFF. DNA of the CDR3: TGTGCCAGCAGTGAAGGGGCGGGACCTGGGGAGCTGTTTTTT.

The V gene is TRBV5-1, the J gene TRBJ2-1, with 11 bases aligning to TRBD2. V shed 4 bases and J 0 bases; nucleotides not matched to a gene: 6. In germline, CDR1 is SGHRS, CDR2 YFSETQ. The CDR3 extends over 17 amino acids. CDR3 nucleotides: TGCGCCAGCAGCCCTATAGCGGGGGGGAGCTCCTACAATGAGCAGTTCTTC. Translation gives CASSPIAGGSSYNEQFF.

The chain links TRBV18 to TRBJ2-7; possibly TRBD1 for D (8 bases). Trimming shortened V by 8 bases and J by 1 base, and 12 bases separated the two germline ends. This CDR3 is 13 amino acids long. Germline loops: CDR1 KGHSH, CDR2 LQKENI. The CDR3 region is CASGGDRSYEQYF. In DNA form, the CDR3 reads TGTGCCAGCGGGGGGGACAGGTCCTACGAGCAGTACTTC. The whole variable domain, remainder taken from reference TRBV18 and TRBJ2-7, is NAGVMQNPRHLVRRRGQEARLRCSPMKGHSHVYWYRQLPEEGLKFMVYLQKENIIDESGMPKERFSAEFPKEGPSILRIQQVVRGDSAAYFCASGGDRSYEQYFGPGTRLTVT.

The V call is TRBV21-1, the J call TRBJ1-2. TRBV21-1 is annotated as a pseudogene. The CDR3 is made up of 13 amino acids. The CDR3 protein is CASSKEEFGGYTF. The CDR3, as DNA: TGTGCCAGCAGCAAAGAGGAGTTTGGAGGCTACACCTTC.

A note on this clone: This specimen includes other DNA sequences encoding the same CDR3. V is TRBV27 and J is TRBJ2-3; 9 positions match TRBD2. Germline assignment: CDR1 MNHEY and CDR2 SMNVEV (reference sequence). Unmatched junction bases numbered 6, after V lost 3 bases and J lost 5 bases. This CDR3 spans 15 amino acids. CDR3 DNA sequence: TGTGCCAGCAGTTTCGGAGCGGGGGGACAAGATACGCAGTATTTT. This sequence encodes CASSFGAGGQDTQYF.

The chain combines TRBV20-1 with TRBJ1-2; D not resolved. CDR3 length: 13 residues. Deletions cut 3 bases from V and 4 bases from J, with 12 bases between. CDR1 is DFQATT, CDR2 SNEGSKA, per germline (reference sequence). In nucleotides, the CDR3 is TGCAGTGCTAGTCGCCCCAACATCTATGGCTACACCTTC. Its protein product is CSASRPNIYGYTF.

This clone is a singleton in its sample. The chain uses TRBV18 and TRBJ1-6; D is uncertain. Germline CDR1 and CDR2: KGHSH and LQKENI. Trimming stripped 3 bases from V and 5 bases from J, with 8 bases between. The CDR3 extends over 14 amino acids. CDR3 region: CASSPSVNNSPLHF. The CDR3 nucleotides read TGTGCCAGCTCACCGTCTGTTAATAATTCACCCCTCCACTTT.

The rearrangement uses TRBV30 and TRBJ1-2, with 8 bases lining up with TRBD1. The V gene's germline CDR1 is GTSNPN and CDR2 SVGIG (reference sequence). With 4 bases clipped from V and 4 bases from J, the junction kept 5 bases outside the gene matches. The CDR3 loop spans 13 amino acids. CDR3 nucleotides: TGTGCCTGGACCGGACAGGGAGGCTATGGCTACACCTTC. Its translation is CAWTGQGGYGYTF.

The V call is TRBV5-3, the J call TRBJ2-7; tentatively, D is TRBD1 (7 bases). Being an ORF, TRBV5-3 has a function that is uncertain. Trimming pared 0 bases from V and 6 bases from J, leaving 16 bases between. The length of the CDR3 is 15 residues. Here the CDR3 reads CARSLAGQPGGEQYF. The DNA for the CDR3 is TGTGCCAGAAGCTTGGCGGGACAGCCCGGGGGCGAGCAGTACTTC.

The chain recombines TRBV5-6 with TRBJ1-1; TRBD1 might be the D (6 bases). The V end lost 4 bases, the J end lost 1 base, and 8 bases lay between the germline ends. CDR1 and CDR2 from the germline V gene are SGHDT and YYEEEE. The CDR3 consists of 13 residues. This chain's CDR3 is CASSVRGNTEAFF. The CDR3 DNA is TGTGCCAGCAGCGTCAGGGGGAACACTGAAGCTTTCTTT. Using reference TRBV5-6 and TRBJ1-1 for the parts outside the CDR3, the full variable domain is DAGVTQSPTHLIKTRGQQVTLRCSPKSGHDTVSWYQQALGQGPQFIFQYYEEEERQRGNFPDRFSGHQFPNYSSELNVNALLLGDSALYLCASSVRGNTEAFFGQGTRLTVV.